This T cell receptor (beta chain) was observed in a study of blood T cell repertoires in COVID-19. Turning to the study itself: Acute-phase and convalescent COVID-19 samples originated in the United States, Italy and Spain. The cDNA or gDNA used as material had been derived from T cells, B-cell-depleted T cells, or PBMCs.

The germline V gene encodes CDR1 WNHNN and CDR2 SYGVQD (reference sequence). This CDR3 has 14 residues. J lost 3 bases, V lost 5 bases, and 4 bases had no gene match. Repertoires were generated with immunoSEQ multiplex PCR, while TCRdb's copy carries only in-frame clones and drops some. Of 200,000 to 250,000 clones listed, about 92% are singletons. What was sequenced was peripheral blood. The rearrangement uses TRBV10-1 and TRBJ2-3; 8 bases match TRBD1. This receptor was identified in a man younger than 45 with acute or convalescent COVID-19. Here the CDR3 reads CASSLDRATDTQYF. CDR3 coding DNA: TGCGCCAGCAGTCTGGACAGGGCTACAGATACGCAGTATTTT.